A selection of T cell receptor beta chains follows, all from one sample in a study of cytomegalovirus exposure and HLA in healthy donors. Data came from immunoSEQ multiplex PCR; TCRdb stores just in-frame clones and leaves some out. The table records 250,000 to 300,000 clones, 80% to 95% of them present only once. Sequencing used PBMCs. The receptors derive from a girl aged 2-10 years in good health and CMV-seronegative. The CDR3 runs from the conserved cysteine through the conserved F or W. The order of the fields is D gene, J gene, V gene, CDR3 protein. The D gene is left open where the match is weak.

D: TRBD1
J: TRBJ2-7
V: TRBV7-9
CDR3: CASSRHRGRHRVGYEQYF

D: NA
J: TRBJ1-2
V: TRBV7-9
CDR3: CASSPREAHGYTF

D: TRBD1
J: TRBJ1-1
V: TRBV5-1
CDR3: CASSLWTGHMNTEAFF

D: NA
J: TRBJ2-2
V: TRBV6-6
CDR3: CASSYSTGNTGELFF

D: TRBD1
J: TRBJ2-7
V: TRBV11-1
CDR3: CASSRAGTDTYEQYF

D: NA
J: TRBJ1-5
V: TRBV4-1
CDR3: CASSLRDKEGPQHF

D: NA
J: TRBJ1-5
V: TRBV7-8
CDR3: CASSQDTGSGQPQHF

D: NA
J: TRBJ1-1
V: TRBV7-8
CDR3: CASSLVTARTEAFF

D: NA
J: TRBJ1-1
V: TRBV30
CDR3: CAWSVKSAGLEAFF

D: TRBD1
J: TRBJ2-7
V: TRBV11-2
CDR3: CASSGEGQGYEQYF

D: TRBD2
J: TRBJ2-5
V: TRBV7-2
CDR3: CASSLAGTSDRETQYF

D: NA
J: TRBJ1-4
V: TRBV27
CDR3: CASALRGATNEKLFF

D: NA
J: TRBJ2-7
V: TRBV2
CDR3: CASSPTGYEQYF